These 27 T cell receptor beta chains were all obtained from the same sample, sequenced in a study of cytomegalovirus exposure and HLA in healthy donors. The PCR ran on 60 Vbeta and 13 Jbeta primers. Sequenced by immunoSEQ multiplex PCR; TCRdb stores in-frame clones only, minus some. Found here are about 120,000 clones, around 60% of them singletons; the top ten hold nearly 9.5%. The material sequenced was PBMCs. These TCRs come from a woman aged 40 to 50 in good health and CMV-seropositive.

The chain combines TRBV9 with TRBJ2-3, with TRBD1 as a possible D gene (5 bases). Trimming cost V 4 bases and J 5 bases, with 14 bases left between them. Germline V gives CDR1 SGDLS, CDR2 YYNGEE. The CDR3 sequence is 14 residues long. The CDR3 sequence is CASSPRVSEDTQYF. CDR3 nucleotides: TGTGCCAGCAGCCCCAGGGTGTCAGAAGATACGCAGTATTTT.

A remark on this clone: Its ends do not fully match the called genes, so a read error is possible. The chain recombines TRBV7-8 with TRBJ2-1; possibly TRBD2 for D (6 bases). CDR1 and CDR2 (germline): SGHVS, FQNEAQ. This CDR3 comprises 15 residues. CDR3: CASSSTGTGDNGQFF. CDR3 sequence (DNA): TGTGCCAGCAGCTCAACCGGGACTGGAGACAATGGGCAGTTCTTC.

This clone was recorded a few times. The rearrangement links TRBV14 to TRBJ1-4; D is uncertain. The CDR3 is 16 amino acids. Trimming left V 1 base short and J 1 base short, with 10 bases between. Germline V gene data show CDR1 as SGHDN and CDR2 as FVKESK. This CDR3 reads CASSQGPRRTNEKLFF. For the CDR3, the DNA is TGTGCCAGCAGCCAAGGTCCCAGAAGAACTAATGAAAAACTGTTTTTT.

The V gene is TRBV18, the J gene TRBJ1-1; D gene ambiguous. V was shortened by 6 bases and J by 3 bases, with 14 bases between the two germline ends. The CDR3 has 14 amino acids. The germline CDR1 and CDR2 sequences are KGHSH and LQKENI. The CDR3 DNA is TGTGCCAGCTCCCGTGGAGGCGGTGACACTGAAGCTTTCTTT. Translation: CASSRGGGDTEAFF. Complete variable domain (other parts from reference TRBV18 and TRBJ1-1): NAGVMQNPRHLVRRRGQEARLRCSPMKGHSHVYWYRQLPEEGLKFMVYLQKENIIDESGMPKERFSAEFPKEGPSILRIQQVVRGDSAAYFCASSRGGGDTEAFFGQGTRLTVV.

CDR3 sequence (DNA): TGTGCCAGCAGCCATCAGCGGGAGATCGCCGGGGAGCTGTTTTTT. Its protein product is CASSHQREIAGELFF. V gene TRBV4-2 combines with J gene TRBJ2-2; 8 nucleotides align to TRBD2. There are 15 residues in the CDR3. V lost 3 bases to trimming and J lost 6 bases; unmatched junction nucleotides: 6. In germline, CDR1 is LGHNA, CDR2 YNFKEQ.

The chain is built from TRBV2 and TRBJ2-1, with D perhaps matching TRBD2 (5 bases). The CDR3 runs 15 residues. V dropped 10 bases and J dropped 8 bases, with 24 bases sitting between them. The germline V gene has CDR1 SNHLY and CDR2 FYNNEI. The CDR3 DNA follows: TGTGCCACCCCACTAGATGAGATGTCAGGCGATGAGCAGTTCTTC. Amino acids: CATPLDEMSGDEQFF.

The CDR3 is CASKAREDEKLFF. The CDR3 nucleotides are TGTGCCAGCAAGGCGAGGGAAGACGAAAAACTGTTTTTT. V and J are TRBV6-5 and TRBJ1-4; D is uncertain. The V gene's germline CDR1 is MNHEY and CDR2 SVGAGI. The CDR3 covers 13 residues. Trimming took off 7 bases at V and 8 bases at J, with 14 bases between the two ends.

CDR3 DNA sequence: TGTGCCAGCAGCGTTAGCTTATATTCCTACGAGCAGTACTTC. The encoded protein is CASSVSLYSYEQYF. The chain carries TRBV9 and TRBJ2-7, with no clear D. V was clipped by 2 bases and J by 1 base, with 10 bases between them. Germline V CDR1 and CDR2: SGDLS, YYNGEE. The CDR3 spans 14 residues. The full variable domain, with the rest looked up from reference TRBV9 and TRBJ2-7, is DSGVTQTPKHLITATGQRVTLRCSPRSGDLSVYWYQQSLDQGLQFLIQYYNGEERAKGNILERFSAQQFPDLHSELNLSSLELGDSALYFCASSVSLYSYEQYFGPGTRLTVT.

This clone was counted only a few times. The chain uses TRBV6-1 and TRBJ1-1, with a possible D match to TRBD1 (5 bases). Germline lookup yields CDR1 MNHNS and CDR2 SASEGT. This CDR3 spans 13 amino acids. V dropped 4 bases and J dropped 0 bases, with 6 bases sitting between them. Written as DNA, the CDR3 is TGTGCCAGCAGTGGACAGATGAACACTGAAGCTTTCTTT. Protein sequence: CASSGQMNTEAFF.

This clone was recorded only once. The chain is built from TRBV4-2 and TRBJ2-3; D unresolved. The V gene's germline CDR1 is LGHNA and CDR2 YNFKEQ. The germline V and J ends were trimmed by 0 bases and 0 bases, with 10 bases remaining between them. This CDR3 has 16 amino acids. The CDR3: CASSQDQRKSTDTQYF. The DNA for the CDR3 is TGTGCCAGCAGCCAAGATCAGAGGAAAAGCACAGATACGCAGTATTTT.

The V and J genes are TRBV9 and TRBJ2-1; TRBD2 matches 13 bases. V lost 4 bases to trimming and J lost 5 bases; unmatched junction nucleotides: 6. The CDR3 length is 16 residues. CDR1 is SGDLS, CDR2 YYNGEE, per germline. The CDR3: CASSPIGTSGNNEQFF. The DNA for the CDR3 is TGTGCCAGCAGCCCCATAGGGACTAGCGGGAACAATGAGCAGTTCTTC.

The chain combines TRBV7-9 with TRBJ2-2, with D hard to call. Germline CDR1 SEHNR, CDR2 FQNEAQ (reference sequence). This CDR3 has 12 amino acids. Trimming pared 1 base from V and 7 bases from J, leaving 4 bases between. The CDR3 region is CASSLVNGELFF. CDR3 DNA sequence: TGTGCCAGCAGCTTAGTAAACGGGGAGCTGTTTTTT.

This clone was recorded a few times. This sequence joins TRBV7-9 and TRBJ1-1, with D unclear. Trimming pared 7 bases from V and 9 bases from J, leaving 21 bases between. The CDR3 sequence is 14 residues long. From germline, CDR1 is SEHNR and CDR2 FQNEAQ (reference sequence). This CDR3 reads CASTFLVQSLKAFF. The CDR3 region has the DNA TGTGCCAGCACCTTCTTGGTACAGAGCCTCAAAGCTTTCTTT.

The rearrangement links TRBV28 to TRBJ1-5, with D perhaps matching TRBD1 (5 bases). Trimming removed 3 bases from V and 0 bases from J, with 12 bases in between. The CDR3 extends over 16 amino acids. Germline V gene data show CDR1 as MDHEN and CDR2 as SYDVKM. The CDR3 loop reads CASSFPGDYSNQPQHF. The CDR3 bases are TGTGCCAGCAGTTTCCCCGGGGACTATAGCAATCAGCCCCAGCATTTT.

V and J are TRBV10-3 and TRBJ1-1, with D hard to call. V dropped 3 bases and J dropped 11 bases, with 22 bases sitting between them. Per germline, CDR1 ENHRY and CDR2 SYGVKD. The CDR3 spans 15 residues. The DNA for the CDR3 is TGTGCCATCAGTGACCCCGGACGGGGTGCGGTTATGGCTTTCTTT. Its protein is CAISDPGRGAVMAFF.

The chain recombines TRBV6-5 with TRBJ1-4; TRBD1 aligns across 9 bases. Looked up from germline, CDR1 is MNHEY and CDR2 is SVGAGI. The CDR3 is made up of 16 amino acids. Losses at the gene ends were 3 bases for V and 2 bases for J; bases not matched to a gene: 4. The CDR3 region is CASSYSTGGTNEKLFF. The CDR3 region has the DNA TGTGCCAGCAGTTATTCGACAGGGGGGACTAATGAAAAACTGTTTTTT.

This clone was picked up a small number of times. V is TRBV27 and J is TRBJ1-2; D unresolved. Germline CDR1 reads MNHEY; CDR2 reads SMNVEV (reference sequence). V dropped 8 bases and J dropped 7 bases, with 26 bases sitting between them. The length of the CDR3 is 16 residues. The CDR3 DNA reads TGTGCCAGCCGTGCATCGTGGGCGGGCCCACGTGGTGGCTACACCTTC. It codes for CASRASWAGPRGGYTF.

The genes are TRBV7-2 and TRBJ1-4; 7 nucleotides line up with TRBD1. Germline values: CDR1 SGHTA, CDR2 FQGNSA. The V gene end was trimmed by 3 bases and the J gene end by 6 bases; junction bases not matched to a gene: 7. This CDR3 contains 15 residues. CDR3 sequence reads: CASSFVGGADEKLFF. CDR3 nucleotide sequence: TGTGCCAGCAGCTTCGTAGGGGGCGCGGATGAAAAACTGTTTTTT.

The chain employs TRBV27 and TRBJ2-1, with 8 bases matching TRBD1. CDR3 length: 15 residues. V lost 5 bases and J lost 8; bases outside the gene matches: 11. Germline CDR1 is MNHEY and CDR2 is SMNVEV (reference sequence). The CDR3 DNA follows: TGTGCCAGCAGTCTAGGGGGGACAGGTTTTGATGAGCAGTTCTTC. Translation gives CASSLGGTGFDEQFF.

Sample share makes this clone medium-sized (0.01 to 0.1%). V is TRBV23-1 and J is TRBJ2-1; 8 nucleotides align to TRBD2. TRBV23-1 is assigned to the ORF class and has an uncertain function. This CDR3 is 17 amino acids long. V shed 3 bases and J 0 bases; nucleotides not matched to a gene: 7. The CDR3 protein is CASSHRTGTSSYNEQFF. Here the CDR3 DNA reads TGCGCCAGCAGTCATCGAACAGGGACTAGCTCCTACAATGAGCAGTTCTTC.

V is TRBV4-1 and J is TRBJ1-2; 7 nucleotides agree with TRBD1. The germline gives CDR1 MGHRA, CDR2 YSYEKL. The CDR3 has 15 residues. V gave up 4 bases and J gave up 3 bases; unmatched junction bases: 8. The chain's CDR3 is CASSLGTAGDYGYTF. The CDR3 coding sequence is TGCGCCAGCAGCCTGGGGACAGCGGGAGACTATGGCTACACCTTC.

The CDR3 loop reads CASSVETGTGFYEQYF. The CDR3, as DNA: TGTGCCAGCAGCGTAGAAACCGGGACAGGGTTTTACGAGCAGTACTTC. This sequence joins TRBV9 and TRBJ2-7; 9 positions match TRBD1. V lost 0 bases and J lost 4; bases outside the gene matches: 8. Germline V gene lookup returns CDR1 SGDLS and CDR2 YYNGEE. There are 16 residues in the CDR3. Combining the CDR3 with reference TRBV9 and TRBJ2-7 gives the whole variable domain DSGVTQTPKHLITATGQRVTLRCSPRSGDLSVYWYQQSLDQGLQFLIQYYNGEERAKGNILERFSAQQFPDLHSELNLSSLELGDSALYFCASSVETGTGFYEQYFGPGTRLTVT.

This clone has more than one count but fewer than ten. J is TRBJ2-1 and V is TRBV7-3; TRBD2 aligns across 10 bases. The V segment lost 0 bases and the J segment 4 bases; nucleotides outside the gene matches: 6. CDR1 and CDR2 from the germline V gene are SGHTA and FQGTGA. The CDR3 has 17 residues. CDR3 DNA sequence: TGTGCCAGCAGCTTAACTAGCGGGAGGTCCAAATACAATGAGCAGTTCTTC. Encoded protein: CASSLTSGRSKYNEQFF.

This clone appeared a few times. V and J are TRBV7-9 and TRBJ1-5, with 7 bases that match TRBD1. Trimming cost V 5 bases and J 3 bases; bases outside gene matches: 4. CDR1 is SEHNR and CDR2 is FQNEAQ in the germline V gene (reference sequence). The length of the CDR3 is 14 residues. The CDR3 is CASSKTGNNQPQHF. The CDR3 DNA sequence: TGTGCCAGCAGCAAGACAGGGAACAATCAGCCCCAGCATTTT.

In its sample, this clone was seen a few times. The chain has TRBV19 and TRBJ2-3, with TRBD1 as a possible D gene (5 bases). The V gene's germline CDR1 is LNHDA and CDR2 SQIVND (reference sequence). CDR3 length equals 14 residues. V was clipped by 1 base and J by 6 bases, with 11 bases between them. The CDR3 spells CASSIATTGDTQYF. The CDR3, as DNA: TGTGCCAGTAGTATAGCCACTACAGGTGATACGCAGTATTTT.

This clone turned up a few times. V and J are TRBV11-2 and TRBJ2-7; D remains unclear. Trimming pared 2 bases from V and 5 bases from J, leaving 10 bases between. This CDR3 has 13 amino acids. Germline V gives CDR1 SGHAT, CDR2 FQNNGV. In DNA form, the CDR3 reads TGTGCCAGCAGCTTAACGGCCAGGCACGAGCAGTACTTC. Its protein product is CASSLTARHEQYF. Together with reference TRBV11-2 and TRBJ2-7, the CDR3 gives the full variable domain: EAGVAQSPRYKIIEKRQSVAFWCNPISGHATLYWYQQILGQGPKLLIQFQNNGVVDDSQLPKDRFSAERLKGVDSTLKIQPAKLEDSAVYLCASSLTARHEQYFGPGTRLTVT.

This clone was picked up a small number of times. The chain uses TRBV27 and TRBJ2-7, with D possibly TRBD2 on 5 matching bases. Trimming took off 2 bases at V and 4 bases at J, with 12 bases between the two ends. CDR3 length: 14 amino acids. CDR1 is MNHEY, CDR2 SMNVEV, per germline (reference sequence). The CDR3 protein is CASSLVAFSYEQYF. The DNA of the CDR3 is TGTGCCAGCAGTTTAGTAGCGTTTTCTTACGAGCAGTACTTC.